The present T cell receptor beta chain was sequenced within a study of T cells after somatic rescue of genetic block. The method was immunoSEQ multiplex PCR; TCRdb's version includes in-frame clones alone and lacks a portion of them. The sample holds more than 70,000 clones, 85% to 90% seen once. This sequence was found in a woman aged 18-29 years. Sequencing used peripheral blood mononuclear cells (PBMCs).

The CDR3 DNA follows: TGTGCCACCAGCATAACATGGGACGGCTCTGGAAACACCATATATTTT. Encoded protein: CATSITWDGSGNTIYF. V and J are TRBV15 and TRBJ1-3; D might be TRBD1 (5 bases). The CDR3 runs 16 residues. Germline CDR1 and CDR2: LNHNV and YYDKDF (reference sequence). Deletions cut 4 bases from V and 0 bases from J, with 13 bases between.